Shown below are 18 T cell receptor beta chains from a single sample sequenced in a study of blood T cell repertoires in COVID-19. Here immunoSEQ multiplex PCR was the method, and the copy in TCRdb shows in-frame clones only, minus some. The sample holds approximately 280,000 clones; 85% to 90% are singletons and the top ten take approximately 4.3%. The material sequenced was peripheral blood. The receptor source for this set is a middle-aged man with acute or convalescent COVID-19.

The chain recombines TRBV19 with TRBJ1-2; D not certain. Germline V gene sequence: CDR1 LNHDA, CDR2 SQIVND (reference sequence). Trimming took off 5 bases at V and 8 bases at J, with 24 bases between the two ends. CDR3 length: 16 amino acids. This chain's CDR3 is CASSAYPGGGQNGYTF. As DNA, the CDR3 is TGTGCCAGTAGTGCCTACCCTGGAGGAGGTCAAAACGGCTACACCTTC.

The chain carries TRBV5-5 and TRBJ1-2, with D hard to call. V lost 4 bases, J lost 2 bases, and 9 bases lay in between. Germline V gene lookup returns CDR1 SGHKS and CDR2 YYEKEE (reference sequence). The CDR3 has 13 residues. The DNA for the CDR3 is TGTGCCAGCAGCCTCCTGAGGAACTATGGCTACACCTTC. Translating gives CASSLLRNYGYTF.

The rearrangement uses TRBV18 and TRBJ2-7, with D possibly matching TRBD1 (6 bases). Germline values: CDR1 KGHSH, CDR2 LQKENI. This CDR3 contains 15 residues. The V and J ends lost 6 bases and 0 bases respectively, with 15 bases between them. The CDR3 region has the DNA TGTGCCAGCTCTCCGGACAGCTTTAGCTCCTACGAGCAGTACTTC. Translated: CASSPDSFSSYEQYF.

V and J are TRBV9 and TRBJ2-1; D is undetermined. Germline CDR1 reads SGDLS; CDR2 reads YYNGEE. Trimming stripped 0 bases from V and 4 bases from J, with 14 bases between. This CDR3 comprises 16 residues. CDR3 protein: CASSVARLVSYNEQFF. In DNA, the CDR3 is TGTGCCAGCAGCGTAGCTCGGCTAGTCAGTTACAATGAGCAGTTCTTC.

The chain has TRBV9 and TRBJ2-3, with D unclear. The CDR3 length is 12 residues. Germline CDR1 reads SGDLS; CDR2 reads YYNGEE. Trimming stripped 2 bases from V and 6 bases from J, with 7 bases between. CDR3 sequence reads: CASSVERDTQYF. The DNA of the CDR3 is TGTGCCAGCAGCGTCGAACGGGATACGCAGTATTTT.

The table lists this clone with a few counts. The CDR3: CASSLALLANTGELFF. The CDR3 bases are TGCGCCAGCAGCTTGGCCCTACTTGCGAACACCGGGGAGCTGTTTTTT. This chain connects TRBV5-1 to TRBJ2-2; the D is unclear. V was cut by 0 bases and J by 0 bases, with 9 bases left in between. The CDR3 is 16 amino acids. CDR1 SGHRS and CDR2 YFSETQ come from the germline V gene.

This chain joins TRBV11-3 and TRBJ2-1, with D maybe TRBD2 (5 bases). The germline gives CDR1 SGHNT, CDR2 YENEEA. The CDR3 length is 12 residues. Deletions cut 1 base from V and 12 bases from J, with 10 bases between. The CDR3, as DNA: TGTGCCAGCAGCTTAGGGGCCGAGGGGCAGTTCTTC. This sequence encodes CASSLGAEGQFF.

The chain uses TRBV19 and TRBJ2-7; the match to TRBD1 covers 7 bases. The CDR3 contains 15 residues. Germline CDR1 LNHDA, CDR2 SQIVND (reference sequence). Trimming at V came to 8 bases and at J to 4 bases, leaving 14 bases not matched to a gene. CDR3 nucleotides: TGTGCCAGTTCTAACCCACGAGGGACAGCTTACGAGCAGTACTTC. This sequence encodes CASSNPRGTAYEQYF.

In its sample, this clone was seen once. The rearrangement joins TRBV2 to TRBJ2-7; 8 bases line up with TRBD1. The germline V gene encodes CDR1 SNHLY and CDR2 FYNNEI. J gave up 9 bases and V 6 bases, and 13 bases lay outside the gene matches. This CDR3 is built from 14 residues. The CDR3 reads CASRVEQGEVVQYF. CDR3 DNA: TGTGCCAGCAGGGTGGAACAGGGGGAAGTCGTGCAGTACTTC.

The chain has TRBV30 and TRBJ1-6; weak D call: TRBD1 (5 bases). The V end lost 2 bases, the J end lost 7 bases, and 12 bases lay between the germline ends. This CDR3 contains 14 residues. CDR1 and CDR2 (germline): GTSNPN, SVGIG (reference sequence). The DNA of the CDR3 is TGTGCCTGGAGTACCCTCTCAGGGAATTCACCCCTCCACTTT. Its translation is CAWSTLSGNSPLHF.

This clone has only a few counts. V usage is TRBV6-5 and J usage is TRBJ2-7, with a weak D call TRBD1 (5 bases). The CDR3 totals 12 residues. Trimming cost V 7 bases and J 1 base, with 8 bases left between them. CDR1 and CDR2 from the germline V gene are MNHEY and SVGAGI. The CDR3 DNA sequence: TGTGCCAGCACCGACAGTTCCTACGAGCAGTACTTC. Its translation is CASTDSSYEQYF.

This chain connects TRBV24-1 to TRBJ2-2, with 11 bases matching TRBD1. V was pared by 5 bases and J by 5 bases, with 9 bases of the junction left unmatched. The CDR3 is made up of 17 amino acids. Germline V gives CDR1 KGHDR, CDR2 SFDVKD. The CDR3: CATSALGQGARTGELFF. The CDR3 bases are TGTGCCACCAGTGCCCTTGGACAGGGGGCTCGGACCGGGGAGCTGTTTTTT.

The J gene is TRBJ1-6, the V gene TRBV5-6, with D unclear. The CDR3 is made up of 15 amino acids. V dropped 0 bases and J dropped 4 bases, with 8 bases sitting between them. Germline-derived CDR1 and CDR2 are SGHDT and YYEEEE. Here the CDR3 DNA reads TGTGCCAGCAGCTTGGATTCGCGGTATAATTCACCCCTCCACTTT. This codes for CASSLDSRYNSPLHF. The full variable domain, rest sourced from reference TRBV5-6 and TRBJ1-6, is DAGVTQSPTHLIKTRGQQVTLRCSPKSGHDTVSWYQQALGQGPQFIFQYYEEEERQRGNFPDRFSGHQFPNYSSELNVNALLLGDSALYLCASSLDSRYNSPLHFGNGTRLTVT.

The V call is TRBV7-2, the J call TRBJ2-2, with D perhaps TRBD2 (6 bases). Germline lookup yields CDR1 SGHTA and CDR2 FQGNSA. The CDR3 sequence is 14 residues long. V was clipped by 5 bases and J by 6 bases, with 13 bases between them. CDR3 region: CASSAPRRAGELFF. Written as DNA, the CDR3 is TGTGCCAGCAGCGCACCACGGAGGGCCGGGGAGCTGTTTTTT.

The chain joins TRBV15 to TRBJ2-7, with 9 bases identical to TRBD1. V trimming: 3 bases; J trimming: 5 bases; junction bases outside the gene matches: 5. The CDR3 totals 14 residues. Germline V gives CDR1 LNHNV, CDR2 YYDKDF (reference sequence). In DNA form, the CDR3 reads TGTGCCACCAGCAGGACAGGGGGGATCCACGAGCAGTACTTC. This codes for CATSRTGGIHEQYF.

This chain links TRBV7-9 with TRBJ2-3; 10 nucleotides match TRBD1. This CDR3 is 17 amino acids long. V lost 4 bases to trimming and J lost 2 bases; unmatched junction nucleotides: 9. Germline V gives CDR1 SEHNR, CDR2 FQNEAQ (reference sequence). This chain's CDR3 is CASSYLPGQGLTDTQYF. CDR3 nucleotides: TGTGCCAGCAGCTATTTACCGGGACAGGGGCTCACAGATACGCAGTATTTT.

The chain couples TRBV7-6 to TRBJ2-7, with TRBD2 matching over 14 bases. The CDR3 extends over 17 amino acids. Germline V lookup: CDR1 SGHVS, CDR2 FNYEAQ. Losses at the gene ends were 5 bases for V and 6 bases for J; bases not matched to a gene: 12. CDR3 residues: CASSPGLAGEPRVEQYF. CDR3 nucleotides: TGTGCCAGCAGCCCGGGACTAGCGGGGGAGCCTAGAGTCGAGCAGTACTTC.

The chain combines TRBV6-1 with TRBJ1-3; 8 nucleotides line up with TRBD1. This CDR3 region has 18 residues. Germline assignment: CDR1 MNHNS and CDR2 SASEGT. The V gene end was trimmed by 1 base and the J gene end by 5 bases; junction bases not matched to a gene: 13. CDR3 DNA sequence: TGTGCCAGCAGTGAAGGGACAGGGTTTTTAATGGCGCGAAACACCATATATTTT. Translating gives CASSEGTGFLMARNTIYF.